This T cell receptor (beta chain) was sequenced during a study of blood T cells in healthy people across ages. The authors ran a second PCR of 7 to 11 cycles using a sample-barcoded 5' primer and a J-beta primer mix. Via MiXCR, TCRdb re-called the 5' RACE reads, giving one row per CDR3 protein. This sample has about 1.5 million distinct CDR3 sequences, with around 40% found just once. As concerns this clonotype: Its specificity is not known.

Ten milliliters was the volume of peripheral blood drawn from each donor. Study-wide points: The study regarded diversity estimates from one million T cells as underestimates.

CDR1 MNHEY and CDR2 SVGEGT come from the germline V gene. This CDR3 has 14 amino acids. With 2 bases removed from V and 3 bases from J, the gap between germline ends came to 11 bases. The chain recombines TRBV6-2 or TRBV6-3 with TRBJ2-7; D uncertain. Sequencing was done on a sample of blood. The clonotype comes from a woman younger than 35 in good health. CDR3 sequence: CASSYARADYEQYF. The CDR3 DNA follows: TGTGCCAGCAGTTACGCTCGGGCAGACTACGAGCAGTACTTC.